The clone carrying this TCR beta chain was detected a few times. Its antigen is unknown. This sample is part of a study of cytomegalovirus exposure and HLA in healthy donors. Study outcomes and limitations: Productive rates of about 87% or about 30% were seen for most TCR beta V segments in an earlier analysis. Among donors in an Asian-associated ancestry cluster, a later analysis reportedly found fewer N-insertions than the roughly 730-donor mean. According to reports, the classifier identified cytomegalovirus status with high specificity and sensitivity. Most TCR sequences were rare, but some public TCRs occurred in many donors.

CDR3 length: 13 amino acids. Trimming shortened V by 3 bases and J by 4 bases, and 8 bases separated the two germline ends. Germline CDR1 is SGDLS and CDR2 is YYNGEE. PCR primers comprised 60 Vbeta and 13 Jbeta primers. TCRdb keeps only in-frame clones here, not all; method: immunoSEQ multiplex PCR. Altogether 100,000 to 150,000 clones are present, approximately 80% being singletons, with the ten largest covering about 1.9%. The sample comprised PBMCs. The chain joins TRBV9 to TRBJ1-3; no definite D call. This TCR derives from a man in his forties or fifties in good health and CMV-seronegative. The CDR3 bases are TGTGCCAGCAGCGCTACGACAGGAAACACCATATATTTT. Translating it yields CASSATTGNTIYF.